This passage covers 31 T cell receptor beta chains from one sample sequenced in a study of T-cell memory formation after mild COVID-19. TCRdb processed the 5' RACE reads anew with MiXCR; each CDR3 protein has one entry. Of approximately 440,000 distinct CDR3 sequences listed, 20% were seen once; the top ten hold approximately 8.1%. Sample: PBMCs or a T cell subset sorted from them (not recorded which). The receptor set was obtained from an adult woman who had mild COVID-19 (a few samples of this study predate the infection). Cell type and time point are not known.

The chain couples TRBV12-3 or TRBV12-4 to TRBJ2-7; the D gene is possibly TRBD2 (5 bases). This CDR3 has 15 residues. Between the trimmed V and J ends, which lost 5 bases and 0 bases, there was a span of 14 bases. CDR3 protein: CASSHRLFRSYEQYF. The CDR3 region has the DNA TGTGCCAGCAGTCACCGACTATTTCGCTCCTACGAGCAGTACTTC.

V and J are TRBV20-1 and TRBJ2-7, with D perhaps TRBD2 (6 bases). Trimming took off 2 bases at V and 0 bases at J, with 17 bases between the two ends. The germline CDR1 and CDR2 sequences are DFQATT and SNEGSKA (reference sequence). The CDR3 covers 16 residues. CDR3 loop: CSARIRRRGTSYEQYF. CDR3 nucleotide sequence: TGCAGTGCTAGAATTCGAAGGCGGGGTACCTCCTACGAGCAGTACTTC.

This clonotype occurred a few times. The gene calls are TRBV27 and TRBJ1-1; a weak D match, TRBD1 (6 bases). The CDR3 is 12 amino acids. The V and J ends lost 9 bases and 8 bases respectively, with 16 bases between them. Germline CDR1 MNHEY, CDR2 SMNVEV (reference sequence). The CDR3 here is CASVGWGLEAFF. As DNA, the CDR3 is TGTGCCAGTGTGGGTTGGGGGCTGGAAGCTTTCTTT.

This clonotype was seen a few times. The chain carries TRBV12-3 or TRBV12-4 and TRBJ1-2; TRBD1 agrees at 7 bases. Trimming cost V 6 bases and J 4 bases; bases outside gene matches: 14. The CDR3 covers 16 residues. CDR3 amino acids: CASRPNEMGQSYGYTF. The CDR3 region has the DNA TGTGCCAGCAGGCCAAATGAGATGGGACAGTCCTATGGCTACACCTTC.

The CDR3 loop is CSVEDLIRGGGKTQYF. The CDR3 DNA follows: TGCAGCGTTGAAGATCTGATAAGAGGGGGCGGGAAGACCCAGTACTTC. This chain connects TRBV29-1 to TRBJ2-5; maybe TRBD1 (7 bases). V shed 0 bases and J shed 6 bases, with 20 bases lying between them. The germline CDR1 and CDR2 sequences are SQVTM and ANQGSEA. This CDR3 is 16 amino acids long.

This clonotype came up a few times. This rearrangement joins TRBV18 to TRBJ1-1; 7 positions match TRBD1. The CDR3 contains 15 residues. From germline, CDR1 is KGHSH and CDR2 LQKENI. J was trimmed by 4 bases and V by 3 bases; bases with no gene match: 8. As DNA, the CDR3 is TGTGCCAGCTCACCCAGACAGGGAGGGAGCACTGAAGCTTTCTTT. This translates into CASSPRQGGSTEAFF.

V usage is TRBV7-8 and J usage is TRBJ2-6; 7 bases are shared with TRBD1. The CDR3 has 15 residues. The germline CDR1 and CDR2 sequences are SGHVS and FQNEAQ. The V and J ends lost 5 bases and 4 bases, in that order; junction bases with no gene match: 5. CDR3 nucleotide sequence: TGTGCCAGCAGCGGGGACAGTTTGGGGGCCAACGTCCTGACTTTC. Translation gives CASSGDSLGANVLTF.

This clonotype was observed many times. The chain recombines TRBV5-1 with TRBJ1-1; TRBD1 aligns across 8 bases. Germline assignment: CDR1 SGHRS and CDR2 YFSETQ. The junction had 7 bases not matched to a gene; V was cut back by 4 bases and J by 5 bases. The CDR3 runs 14 residues. For the CDR3, the DNA is TGCGCCAGCAGCCAAGGACAGGGTAGGACTGAAGCTTTCTTT. Protein sequence: CASSQGQGRTEAFF.

The rearrangement links TRBV12-3 or TRBV12-4 to TRBJ2-7, with D hard to call. The CDR3 sequence is 13 residues long. V was cut by 4 bases and J by 0 bases, with 7 bases left in between. The CDR3 sequence: CASSSTASYEQYF. The CDR3 nucleotides are TGTGCCAGCAGTTCTACCGCCTCCTACGAGCAGTACTTC.

This clonotype has a handful of counts. The chain is built from TRBV4-1 and TRBJ2-7; 8 bases are shared with TRBD1. This CDR3 contains 16 residues. Germline assignment: CDR1 MGHRA and CDR2 YSYEKL. Germline trimming cut 0 bases from V and 2 bases from J; bases unmatched to any gene: 6. The CDR3 spells CASSQDYMTGAYEQYF. The CDR3 nucleotides are TGCGCCAGCAGCCAAGATTATATGACAGGGGCCTACGAGCAGTACTTC.

The rearrangement uses TRBV30 and TRBJ2-7; D possibly corresponds to TRBD1 (6 bases). Per germline, CDR1 GTSNPN and CDR2 SVGIG (reference sequence). V lost 2 bases and J lost 4, with 12 bases in between. This CDR3 contains 13 residues. CDR3 loop: CAWSTQGPYEQYF. The CDR3 region has the DNA TGTGCCTGGAGTACACAGGGACCGTACGAGCAGTACTTC.

This chain uses TRBV2 with TRBJ2-3, with D possibly being TRBD1 (6 bases). CDR1 is SNHLY and CDR2 is FYNNEI in the germline V gene. Trimming stripped 6 bases from V and 0 bases from J, with 13 bases between. This CDR3 contains 15 residues. CDR3 region: CASRQWTASTDTQYF. CDR3 DNA: TGTGCCAGCAGGCAATGGACAGCTAGCACAGATACGCAGTATTTT. Using reference TRBV2 and TRBJ2-3 for the parts outside the CDR3, the full variable domain is EPEVTQTPSHQVTQMGQEVILRCVPISNHLYFYWYRQILGQKVEFLVSFYNNEISEKSEIFDDQFSVERPDGSNFTLKIRSTKLEDSAMYFCASRQWTASTDTQYFGPGTRLTVL.

The chain combines TRBV5-1 with TRBJ1-1; D is unresolved. The V gene lost 2 bases and the J gene lost 5 bases, with 16 bases spanning the gap. CDR3 length: 15 residues. Germline CDR1 SGHRS, CDR2 YFSETQ. CDR3: CASSFTGPPATEAFF. The CDR3 bases are TGCGCCAGCAGCTTTACCGGACCCCCGGCAACTGAAGCTTTCTTT. Looking up the rest from reference TRBV5-1 and TRBJ1-1 gives the full variable domain: KAGVTQTPRYLIKTRGQQVTLSCSPISGHRSVSWYQQTPGQGLQFLFEYFSETQRNKGNFPGRFSGRQFSNSRSEMNVSTLELGDSALYLCASSFTGPPATEAFFGQGTRLTVV.

The chain's CDR3 is CASMTVDSNEKLFF. The DNA for the CDR3 is TGTGCCAGCATGACGGTGGATAGTAATGAAAAACTGTTTTTT. The genes are TRBV6-5 and TRBJ1-4; D is unresolved. V was trimmed by 7 bases and J by 4 bases, leaving 13 bases between them. CDR1 is MNHEY, CDR2 SVGAGI, per germline. The CDR3 spans 14 residues.

This clonotype was picked up a small number of times. The chain joins TRBV5-1 to TRBJ2-1; D is uncertain. The CDR3 is 14 amino acids. CDR1 and CDR2 (germline): SGHRS, YFSETQ. V lost 0 bases to trimming and J lost 8 bases, with 12 bases between them. CDR3 sequence (DNA): TGCGCCAGCAGCTTGGTGGGCGAAGCCGATGAGCAGTTCTTC. Translating it yields CASSLVGEADEQFF.

The V call is TRBV7-9, the J call TRBJ1-1; D gene ambiguous. V lost 3 bases, J lost 3 bases, and 11 bases lay in between. Per germline, CDR1 SEHNR and CDR2 FQNEAQ (reference sequence). The CDR3 runs to 14 residues. In nucleotides, the CDR3 is TGTGCCAGCAGCTTTGACGGAGGGCACACTGAAGCTTTCTTT. Protein product: CASSFDGGHTEAFF.

The chain links TRBV14 to TRBJ2-1; 15 nucleotides line up with TRBD2. The germline V gene has CDR1 SGHDN and CDR2 FVKESK. This CDR3 region has 14 residues. With V trimmed by 1 base and J by 12 bases, 1 base remained unmatched. The DNA for the CDR3 is TGTGCCAGCAGCCAAGTGGGACTAGCGGGAGGGCAGTTCTTC. Translation gives CASSQVGLAGGQFF.

This clonotype was seen only a few times. The gene calls are TRBV4-1 and TRBJ2-2; tentatively, D is TRBD1 or TRBD2 (5 bases each). There are 15 residues in the CDR3. CDR1 and CDR2 (germline): MGHRA, YSYEKL. V lost 2 bases and J lost 8, with 15 bases in between. DNA of the CDR3: TGCGCCAGCAGCCAATCAGGGAGCCAACCTGGGGAGCTGTTTTTT. This codes for CASSQSGSQPGELFF.

This clonotype was seen more than once but under ten times. CDR3 amino acids: CAISESSTSVSYEQYF. For the CDR3, the DNA is TGTGCCATCAGTGAGTCCTCGACTAGCGTCTCCTACGAGCAGTACTTC. The chain combines TRBV10-3 with TRBJ2-7; 8 bases match TRBD2. Germline values: CDR1 ENHRY, CDR2 SYGVKD. The CDR3 extends over 16 amino acids. V shed 0 bases and J 0 bases; nucleotides not matched to a gene: 4.

The chain couples TRBV13 to TRBJ2-2; 10 positions match TRBD1. Per germline, CDR1 PRHDT and CDR2 FYEKMQ (reference sequence). Unmatched junction bases numbered 5, after V lost 7 bases and J lost 6 bases. The CDR3 has 14 residues. The CDR3 loop reads CASTLDRGAGELFF. CDR3 in DNA: TGTGCCAGCACCCTGGACAGGGGGGCCGGGGAGCTGTTTTTT. The variable domain in full, with the rest retrieved from reference TRBV13 and TRBJ2-2, is AAGVIQSPRHLIKEKRETATLKCYPIPRHDTVYWYQQGPGQDPQFLISFYEKMQSDKGSIPDRFSAQQFSDYHSELNMSSLELGDSALYFCASTLDRGAGELFFGEGSRLTVL.

As DNA, the CDR3 is TGCAGTGCACGAGCTTCAGGATGGAACACTGAAGCTTTCTTT. It specifies CSARASGWNTEAFF. This chain joins TRBV20-1 and TRBJ1-1; D unresolved. The CDR3 covers 14 residues. Trimming stripped 6 bases from V and 1 base from J, with 15 bases between. Per the germline V gene, CDR1 is DFQATT and CDR2 is SNEGSKA (reference sequence).

The sample holds a few counts of this clonotype. The chain carries TRBV7-2 and TRBJ2-3; no clear D gene. Germline V gene data show CDR1 as SGHTA and CDR2 as FQGNSA. The CDR3 runs 15 residues. The ends were cut back, 3 bases at V and 2 bases at J, with 12 bases in the middle. The DNA for the CDR3 is TGTGCCAGCAGCTTTTTAAGGATACCCACAGATACGCAGTATTTT. Its translation: CASSFLRIPTDTQYF.

J is TRBJ2-1 and V is TRBV7-2; TRBD2 matches 9 bases. This CDR3 region has 16 residues. Germline lookup yields CDR1 SGHTA and CDR2 FQGNSA. J was trimmed by 2 bases and V by 0 bases; bases with no gene match: 2. The CDR3 DNA follows: TGTGCCAGCAGCTTAGCGGCTAGCGGGGCCTACAATGAGCAGTTCTTC. Translation: CASSLAASGAYNEQFF.

This sequence joins TRBV11-2 and TRBJ2-7, with a weak D call TRBD2 (5 bases). CDR1 is SGHAT, CDR2 FQNNGV, per germline. V lost 2 bases and J 1 base, leaving 12 bases between the germline ends. The CDR3 totals 15 residues. CDR3 in amino acids: CASSLFKKRSYEQYF. The CDR3 DNA reads as TGTGCCAGCAGCTTATTTAAAAAGCGGTCCTACGAGCAGTACTTC.

This clonotype appeared a few times. The chain carries TRBV4-1 and TRBJ1-2; maybe TRBD1 (6 bases). The CDR3 runs 17 residues. V lost 3 bases and J 1 base, leaving 18 bases between the germline ends. CDR1 and CDR2 from the germline V gene are MGHRA and YSYEKL. CDR3 amino acids: CASSHGLGQSNNYGYTF. As DNA, the CDR3 is TGCGCCAGCAGCCATGGGTTAGGACAGTCTAATAACTATGGCTACACCTTC.

This clonotype was counted only a few times. CDR3: CASSEALRNRGLSEAFF. Here the CDR3 DNA reads TGTGCCAGCAGTGAAGCTTTGCGTAACAGGGGGCTTTCTGAAGCTTTCTTT. The chain recombines TRBV6-1 with TRBJ1-1; 9 positions agree with TRBD1. Germline V CDR1 and CDR2: MNHNS, SASEGT. Trimming at V came to 0 bases and at J to 6 bases, leaving 11 bases not matched to a gene. The CDR3 consists of 17 residues.

The V and J genes are TRBV12-3 or TRBV12-4 and TRBJ2-5; tentatively, D is TRBD2 (6 bases). The CDR3 is 13 amino acids. V lost 2 bases and J lost 4, with 8 bases in between. The CDR3 here is CASSLWEVETQYF. As DNA, the CDR3 is TGTGCCAGCAGTTTATGGGAGGTAGAGACCCAGTACTTC.

The chain recombines TRBV3-1 with TRBJ2-2; TRBD2 agrees at 10 bases. The V segment lost 4 bases and the J segment 7 bases; nucleotides outside the gene matches: 9. Germline V CDR1 and CDR2: LGHDT, YNNKEL (reference sequence). This CDR3 comprises 16 residues. CDR3 region: CASSRSGGAGIGELFF. CDR3 in DNA: TGTGCCAGCAGCCGAAGCGGGGGGGCAGGTATCGGGGAGCTGTTTTTT.

The rearrangement uses TRBV2 and TRBJ2-2; TRBD2 agrees at 7 bases. Trimming removed 8 bases from V and 4 bases from J; junction bases left unmatched: 7. Germline loops: CDR1 SNHLY, CDR2 FYNNEI. This CDR3 is built from 14 residues. CDR3 coding DNA: TGTGCCAGCTCGCTGGGGGAGGGCACCGGGGAGCTGTTTTTT. This gives the protein CASSLGEGTGELFF.

In its sample, this clonotype was seen a few times. The CDR3: CSPNNRRGIETQYF. CDR3 DNA sequence: TGCAGTCCTAACAACAGGAGGGGGATAGAGACCCAGTACTTC. The J gene is TRBJ2-5, the V gene TRBV20-1; D assignment may be TRBD1 or TRBD2 (6 bases each). The CDR3 extends over 14 amino acids. The V gene's germline CDR1 is DFQATT and CDR2 SNEGSKA (reference sequence). The V and J ends lost 8 bases and 4 bases respectively, with 20 bases between them.

This clonotype was counted between two and nine times. The chain is built from TRBV12-3 or TRBV12-4 and TRBJ2-2, with 8 nucleotides matching TRBD2. The CDR3 extends over 16 amino acids. The V segment lost 0 bases and the J segment 7 bases; nucleotides outside the gene matches: 7. The chain's CDR3 is CASSLAQSGRLGELFF. The CDR3 region has the DNA TGTGCCAGCAGTTTAGCGCAAAGCGGGAGACTCGGGGAGCTGTTTTTT.